The T cell receptor beta chain described here comes from a study of blood T cell repertoires in COVID-19. In the study overall: T cells, B-cell-depleted T cells, or PBMCs supplied cDNA or gDNA.

In Seattle, patients joined the study during active infection and were tracked longitudinally. CDR1 is MDHEN, CDR2 SYDVKM, per germline. The V gene lost 4 bases and the J gene lost 8 bases, with 11 bases spanning the gap. This CDR3 spans 12 amino acids. Study processing details: Estimation of nucleated cell counts was performed using reference gene primer amplification. The method was immunoSEQ multiplex PCR; TCRdb's version includes in-frame clones alone and lacks a portion of them. For V, J and clone size, that table is used; D and trimming come from the DNA. The top ten hold roughly 10% of the sample, which has fewer than 250,000 clones, more than 75% seen once.

This chain joins TRBV28 and TRBJ1-2, with D perhaps matching TRBD1 (5 bases). The TCR sequence derives from a man over 45 with COVID-19, enrolled during active disease. Sequenced: peripheral blood. The CDR3 protein is CASSSGASGYTF. DNA for the CDR3: TGTGCCAGCAGTTCTGGGGCCAGCGGCTACACCTTC.